The 20 T cell receptor beta chains listed next were all sequenced from one sample in a study of blood T cell repertoires in COVID-19. The table came from immunoSEQ multiplex PCR; TCRdb's copy has only in-frame clones and leaves some out. The table has 260,000 or so clones, approximately 86% seen once. The sequencing sample was made of peripheral blood. The receptors were sampled from a human donor in a cohort sampled during active COVID-19.

The V call is TRBV19, the J call TRBJ2-7; TRBD1 matches 7 bases. V lost 5 bases and J lost 0; bases outside the gene matches: 19. CDR3 length: 19 amino acids. Per the germline V gene, CDR1 is LNHDA and CDR2 is SQIVND (reference sequence). CDR3 sequence (DNA): TGTGCCAGTAGTTTTCTTGACAGGGCAGCCGGCCCTTTCTCCTACGAGCAGTACTTC. Translation gives CASSFLDRAAGPFSYEQYF. The whole variable domain, filled in from reference TRBV19 and TRBJ2-7, reads DGGITQSPKYLFRKEGQNVTLSCEQNLNHDAMYWYRQDPGQGLRLIYYSQIVNDFQKGDIAEGYSVSREKKESFPLTVTSAQKNPTAFYLCASSFLDRAAGPFSYEQYFGPGTRLTVT.

The chain has TRBV7-2 and TRBJ2-1; TRBD2 matches 9 bases. The CDR3 spans 15 residues. CDR1 SGHTA and CDR2 FQGNSA come from the germline V gene. V lost 7 bases, J lost 8 bases, and 12 bases stayed unmatched. The chain's CDR3 is CASTLAGGGTHEQFF. DNA of the CDR3: TGTGCCAGCACCCTCGCGGGAGGGGGTACGCATGAGCAGTTCTTC.

The chain joins TRBV11-3 to TRBJ1-1; D is perhaps TRBD1 (5 bases). Per germline, CDR1 SGHNT and CDR2 YENEEA. Trimming left V 7 bases short and J 6 bases short, with 15 bases between. The CDR3 covers 13 residues. The CDR3 protein is CASTFTGLAEAFF. The DNA of the CDR3 is TGTGCCAGCACTTTCACAGGCTTGGCTGAAGCTTTCTTT. The whole variable domain, filled in from reference TRBV11-3 and TRBJ1-1, reads EAGVVQSPRYKIIEKKQPVAFWCNPISGHNTLYWYLQNLGQGPELLIRYENEEAVDDSQLPKDRFSAERLKGVDSTLKIQPAELGDSAVYLCASTFTGLAEAFFGQGTRLTVV.

The chain uses TRBV5-1 and TRBJ2-2; 7 nucleotides line up with TRBD1. The length of the CDR3 is 16 residues. J lost 4 bases, V lost 0 bases, and 6 bases had no gene match. Germline V gives CDR1 SGHRS, CDR2 YFSETQ. Written as DNA, the CDR3 is TGCGCCAGCAGCTTGGCCGGGACAGCCTTCACCGGGGAGCTGTTTTTT. Encoded protein: CASSLAGTAFTGELFF. Complete variable domain (other parts from reference TRBV5-1 and TRBJ2-2): KAGVTQTPRYLIKTRGQQVTLSCSPISGHRSVSWYQQTPGQGLQFLFEYFSETQRNKGNFPGRFSGRQFSNSRSEMNVSTLELGDSALYLCASSLAGTAFTGELFFGEGSRLTVL.

The rearrangement joins TRBV7-2 to TRBJ1-2; D ambiguous. Trimming removed 1 base at V and 4 bases at J, with 4 bases between. The CDR3 runs 12 residues. Germline V gene sequence: CDR1 SGHTA, CDR2 FQGNSA. The CDR3 region is CASSLGSYGYTF. CDR3 sequence (DNA): TGTGCCAGCAGCTTAGGGAGCTATGGCTACACCTTC.

This chain joins TRBV20-1 and TRBJ2-7; 10 bases line up with TRBD2. Germline assignment: CDR1 DFQATT and CDR2 SNEGSKA (reference sequence). The CDR3 covers 11 residues. The CDR3, as DNA: TGCAGTGCAATTAATAGCGGGAGGCCAATCGTC. Protein product: CSAINSGRPIV.

The CDR3 DNA reads as TGTGCCAGCAGCCTCCCGACTAGCGGCCTGTCCTACAATGAGCAGTTCTTC. It encodes CASSLPTSGLSYNEQFF. The chain couples TRBV5-4 to TRBJ2-1, with TRBD2 matching over 9 bases. Germline trimming cut 4 bases from V and 1 base from J; bases unmatched to any gene: 9. CDR1 is SGHNT, CDR2 YYREEE, per germline (reference sequence). The CDR3 has 17 amino acids.

This chain connects TRBV7-2 to TRBJ2-6, with TRBD1 identical over 7 bases. The junction had 1 base not matched to a gene; V was cut back by 6 bases and J by 2 bases. The CDR3 extends over 14 amino acids. Germline CDR1 is SGHTA and CDR2 is FQGNSA. Here the CDR3 reads CASRGGAGANVLTF. CDR3 DNA: TGTGCCAGCAGAGGGGGCGCTGGGGCCAACGTCCTGACTTTC.

The rearrangement joins TRBV7-9 to TRBJ1-2; TRBD1 matches 7 bases. This CDR3 spans 14 amino acids. Germline V gene sequence: CDR1 SEHNR, CDR2 FQNEAQ (reference sequence). After removal of 1 base from V and 4 bases from J, the junction contained 3 bases not matched to a gene. The CDR3 loop reads CASSLEGTAYGYTF. The CDR3, as DNA: TGTGCCAGCAGCTTAGAGGGGACAGCCTATGGCTACACCTTC.

The rearrangement joins TRBV29-1 to TRBJ1-4, with TRBD1 matching 10 bases. The V gene's germline CDR1 is SQVTM and CDR2 ANQGSEA. J was trimmed by 6 bases and V by 8 bases; bases with no gene match: 18. There are 17 residues in the CDR3. The CDR3 loop reads CSTTLIGQGGLYEKLFF. Written as DNA, the CDR3 is TGCAGCACCACCCTCATCGGACAGGGGGGTTTGTATGAAAAACTGTTTTTT.

The rearrangement uses TRBV9 and TRBJ1-2, with D unclear. The germline V gene has CDR1 SGDLS and CDR2 YYNGEE. Deletions cut 4 bases from V and 8 bases from J, with 18 bases between. The CDR3 is 14 residues long. DNA of the CDR3: TGTGCCAGCAGCCCACGGACTCCTTCGGGCGGCTACACCTTC. It encodes CASSPRTPSGGYTF.

The chain links TRBV30 to TRBJ2-7; D perhaps matches TRBD2 (7 bases). The CDR3 extends over 16 amino acids. Germline-derived CDR1 and CDR2 are GTSNPN and SVGIG (reference sequence). V was cut by 3 bases and J by 4 bases, with 22 bases left in between. The DNA of the CDR3 is TGTGCCTGGAGCTTATCTCATGGGGGGGCGCGTTACGAGCAGTACTTC. It is translated as CAWSLSHGGARYEQYF.

As DNA, the CDR3 is TGTGCCACCAGTGACCCGTCGGGGTCAGGGGCCAACGTCCTGACTTTC. The encoded protein is CATSDPSGSGANVLTF. The genes are TRBV24-1 and TRBJ2-6, with D possibly TRBD2 on 5 matching bases. The CDR3 sequence is 16 residues long. V shed 4 bases and J shed 4 bases, with 13 bases lying between them. Germline V CDR1 and CDR2: KGHDR, SFDVKD.

This clone showed up just a few times. The gene calls are TRBV24-1 and TRBJ1-5; TRBD1 is a possible D gene (5 bases). CDR3 length equals 13 residues. Germline CDR1 and CDR2: KGHDR and SFDVKD. With 6 bases removed from V and 7 bases from J, the gap between germline ends came to 12 bases. The CDR3 nucleotides are TGTGCCACCAGTCCGACAGTTGGACAGCCCCAGCATTTT. It translates to CATSPTVGQPQHF.

DNA for the CDR3: TGTGCCAGCAGCACGACAGTCTATGGCTACACCTTC. Translating gives CASSTTVYGYTF. This rearrangement joins TRBV21-1 to TRBJ1-2; no check of the table's D call, TRBD1, against the DNA was made. TRBV21-1 has pseudogene status. The CDR3 totals 12 residues.

This chain uses TRBV5-1 with TRBJ1-1, with a possible D match to TRBD1 (6 bases). The V end was cut by 4 bases, the J end by 5 bases, with 15 bases between. The CDR3 consists of 14 residues. Germline values: CDR1 SGHRS, CDR2 YFSETQ. The CDR3 DNA is TGCGCCAGCAGCCCGGACAGAATGGTAACTGAAGCTTTCTTT. Its protein is CASSPDRMVTEAFF.

DNA for the CDR3: TGCGCCAGCAGTGAGGCCCGGGGGGGGGCCCAGTACTTC. It encodes CASSEARGGAQYF. The V call is TRBV10-1, the J call TRBJ2-5; TRBD2 matches at 8 bases. CDR1 and CDR2 from the germline V gene are WNHNN and SYGVQD (reference sequence). The CDR3 spans 13 residues. Unmatched junction bases numbered 5, after V lost 2 bases and J lost 9 bases.

This chain connects TRBV7-9 to TRBJ1-2; 8 bases match TRBD1. J was trimmed by 6 bases and V by 5 bases; bases with no gene match: 11. The CDR3 consists of 15 residues. The germline V gene encodes CDR1 SEHNR and CDR2 FQNEAQ (reference sequence). DNA for the CDR3: TGTGCCAGCAGCCAAGCGGACAGGGCGTCGGATGGCTACACCTTC. This codes for CASSQADRASDGYTF. Using reference TRBV7-9 and TRBJ1-2 for the parts outside the CDR3, the full variable domain is DTGVSQNPRHKITKRGQNVTFRCDPISEHNRLYWYRQTLGQGPEFLTYFQNEAQLEKSRLLSDRFSAERPKGSFSTLEIQRTEQGDSAMYLCASSQADRASDGYTFGSGTRLTVV.

This chain uses TRBV3-1 (or the pseudogene TRBV3-2) with TRBJ1-2; D uncertain. Trimming shortened V by 5 bases and J by 4 bases, and 14 bases separated the two germline ends. The CDR3 totals 14 residues. CDR1 and CDR2 from the germline V gene are LGHDT and YNNKEL (reference sequence). CDR3 sequence reads: CASSNNLQSYGYTF. CDR3 nucleotides: TGTGCCAGCAGCAATAATTTACAGAGCTATGGCTACACCTTC.

The chain combines TRBV28 with TRBJ2-1; 7 nucleotides agree with TRBD2. There are 15 residues in the CDR3. Trimming removed 2 bases from V and 3 bases from J; junction bases left unmatched: 4. Germline V gene lookup returns CDR1 MDHEN and CDR2 SYDVKM. The CDR3 loop reads CASSLGGGFYNEQFF. The CDR3 DNA reads as TGTGCCAGCAGTTTAGGCGGGGGATTCTACAATGAGCAGTTCTTC.